A selection of T cell receptor beta chains follows, all from one sample in a study of blood T cell repertoires in COVID-19. The data were produced by immunoSEQ multiplex PCR, yet TCRdb's version contains in-frame clones alone and is incomplete. The data contain 250,000 or so clones, roughly 85% of them singletons. Sequenced: peripheral blood. Receptors were obtained from a young man with active or convalescent COVID-19. The CDR3 runs from the conserved cysteine through the conserved F or W. The D gene is left open where the match is weak. Part of the rows lack a size; the others show once, few, many or a class for expanded clones.

CDR3 protein: CASSNRQELRYF; CDR3 DNA: TGTGCCAGTAGTAACCGACAGGAATTGAGATACTTC; J gene: TRBJ2-7; D gene: .; clone size: .; V gene: TRBV19
CDR3 protein: CASSLETGVSGANVLTF; CDR3 DNA: TGTGCCAGCAGCTTGGAGACAGGGGTCTCTGGGGCCAACGTCCTGACTTTC; J gene: TRBJ2-6; D gene: TRBD1; clone size: .; V gene: TRBV5-8
CDR3 protein: CASSHRLGPNTGELFF; CDR3 DNA: TGCGCCAGCAGCCATCGACTAGGACCCAACACCGGGGAGCTGTTTTTT; J gene: TRBJ2-2; D gene: .; clone size: .; V gene: TRBV4-3
CDR3 protein: CASSITGTGGLYEQYF; CDR3 DNA: TGTGCCAGTAGTATAACTGGGACAGGGGGGTTGTACGAGCAGTACTTC; J gene: TRBJ2-7; D gene: TRBD1; clone size: once; V gene: TRBV19
CDR3 protein: CASRMTGGLETQYF; CDR3 DNA: TGTGCCAGCAGGATGACAGGGGGCTTGGAGACCCAGTACTTC; J gene: TRBJ2-5; D gene: TRBD1; clone size: .; V gene: TRBV27
CDR3 protein: CASSLVAGFMGANVLTF; CDR3 DNA: TGCGCCAGCAGCTTGGTCGCGGGGTTCATGGGGGCCAACGTCCTGACTTTC; J gene: TRBJ2-6; D gene: .; clone size: .; V gene: TRBV5-1
CDR3 protein: CASSSRTGPTYGYTF; CDR3 DNA: TGTGCCAGCAGCTCTCGGACAGGGCCTACCTATGGCTACACCTTC; J gene: TRBJ1-2; D gene: TRBD1; clone size: .; V gene: TRBV7-9
CDR3 protein: CASSQGSEWETQYF; CDR3 DNA: TGCGCCAGCAGCCAAGGCTCCGAGTGGGAGACCCAGTACTTC; J gene: TRBJ2-5; D gene: .; clone size: few; V gene: TRBV4-1
CDR3 protein: CASSHAGGSSGANVLTF; CDR3 DNA: TGTGCCAGCAGCCACGCGGGGGGAAGCTCTGGGGCCAACGTCCTGACTTTC; J gene: TRBJ2-6; D gene: TRBD2; clone size: .; V gene: TRBV7-3
CDR3 protein: CASTTWDSSSPLHF; CDR3 DNA: TGTGCCAGTACCACTTGGGACAGCTCTTCACCCCTCCACTTT; J gene: TRBJ1-6; D gene: TRBD1; clone size: .; V gene: TRBV19
CDR3 protein: CASSLALTEKLFF; CDR3 DNA: TGTGCCAGCAGTCTAGCCCTTACTGAAAAACTGTTTTTT; J gene: TRBJ1-4; D gene: .; clone size: .; V gene: TRBV28
CDR3 protein: CASSPGGSNQPQHF; CDR3 DNA: TGTGCCAGCAGTCCGGGGGGGAGTAATCAGCCCCAGCATTTT; J gene: TRBJ1-5; D gene: .; clone size: once; V gene: TRBV6-6
CDR3 protein: CATSKGAGSRGQFF; CDR3 DNA: TGTGCCACCAGCAAGGGGGCGGGGAGTCGTGGGCAGTTCTTC; J gene: TRBJ2-1; D gene: .; clone size: .; V gene: TRBV15
CDR3 protein: CASSSAGRTNEKLFF; CDR3 DNA: TGTGCCAGCAGCTCGGCAGGGAGGACTAATGAAAAACTGTTTTTT; J gene: TRBJ1-4; D gene: .; clone size: .; V gene: TRBV9
CDR3 protein: CASSGSNQPQHF; CDR3 DNA: TGTGCCAGCTCCGGGAGCAATCAGCCCCAGCATTTT; J gene: TRBJ1-5; D gene: .; clone size: .; V gene: TRBV2
CDR3 protein: CASSPGTGLAKNIQYF; CDR3 DNA: TGTGCCAGCAGCCCCGGGACAGGACTAGCCAAAAACATTCAGTACTTC; J gene: TRBJ2-4; D gene: TRBD1; clone size: .; V gene: TRBV7-8
CDR3 protein: CASTDSKGDEQYF; CDR3 DNA: TGTGCCAGCACTGATTCGAAAGGGGACGAGCAGTACTTC; J gene: TRBJ2-7; D gene: .; clone size: .; V gene: TRBV2
CDR3 protein: CASSAEISSPLHF; CDR3 DNA: TGTGCCAGCAGCGCCGAGATTAGTTCACCCCTCCACTTT; J gene: TRBJ1-6; D gene: .; clone size: once; V gene: TRBV9
CDR3 protein: CASSDWTGGDEQFF; CDR3 DNA: TGTGCCAGTAGTGACTGGACAGGGGGCGATGAGCAGTTCTTC; J gene: TRBJ2-1; D gene: TRBD1; clone size: .; V gene: TRBV19
CDR3 protein: CASSKALCVYGELFF; CDR3 DNA: TGTGCCAGCAGCAAAGCGCTTTGTGTCTACGGGGAGCTGTTTTTT; J gene: TRBJ2-2; D gene: .; clone size: .; V gene: TRBV21-1
CDR3 protein: CASSLGTGQGRSPLHF; CDR3 DNA: TGTGCCAGCAGCTTAGGAACCGGACAGGGGAGATCACCCCTCCACTTT; J gene: TRBJ1-6; D gene: TRBD1; clone size: .; V gene: TRBV7-8
CDR3 protein: CASRRTGTTEAFF; CDR3 DNA: TGTGCCAGCAGGCGGACAGGGACTACTGAAGCTTTCTTT; J gene: TRBJ1-1; D gene: TRBD1; clone size: .; V gene: TRBV12-3/TRBV12-4
CDR3 protein: CASSFYRGDTQYF; CDR3 DNA: TGTGCCAGCAGCTTTTACAGGGGCGATACGCAGTATTTT; J gene: TRBJ2-3; D gene: TRBD1; clone size: few; V gene: TRBV5-6
CDR3 protein: CASSPSGGGPTWEQYF; CDR3 DNA: TGTGCCAGCAGCCCCTCTGGCGGGGGCCCTACGTGGGAGCAGTACTTC; J gene: TRBJ2-7; D gene: .; clone size: .; V gene: TRBV7-9
CDR3 protein: CASSLFNGQGRNF; CDR3 DNA: TGTGCCAGCAGCCTTTTCAACGGACAGGGGAGGAATTTT; J gene: TRBJ1-5; D gene: TRBD1; clone size: .; V gene: TRBV12-3/TRBV12-4
CDR3 protein: CASSWRGRTNTEAFF; CDR3 DNA: TGCGCCAGCAGCTGGAGGGGACGGACGAACACTGAAGCTTTCTTT; J gene: TRBJ1-1; D gene: .; clone size: few; V gene: TRBV5-1
CDR3 protein: CASSSWDWYNEQFF; CDR3 DNA: TGTGCCAGCAGTTCCTGGGACTGGTACAATGAGCAGTTCTTC; J gene: TRBJ2-1; D gene: .; clone size: .; V gene: TRBV6-2/TRBV6-3
CDR3 protein: CASSVAGAGTEAFF; CDR3 DNA: TGTGCCAGCAGCGTAGCTGGGGCGGGAACTGAAGCTTTCTTT; J gene: TRBJ1-1; D gene: .; clone size: .; V gene: TRBV9
CDR3 protein: CASSFYGAARNYGYTF; CDR3 DNA: TGTGCCAGCAGTTTTTATGGGGCTGCTCGGAACTATGGCTACACCTTC; J gene: TRBJ1-2; D gene: .; clone size: few; V gene: TRBV27
CDR3 protein: CASSGTLSGKPDTQYF; CDR3 DNA: TGTGCCAGCAGTGGAACTCTTAGCGGGAAGCCAGATACGCAGTATTTT; J gene: TRBJ2-3; D gene: TRBD2; clone size: .; V gene: TRBV6-1
CDR3 protein: CASSIGTVNQPQHF; CDR3 DNA: TGTGCCAGCAGCATTGGGACAGTCAATCAGCCCCAGCATTTT; J gene: TRBJ1-5; D gene: TRBD1; clone size: .; V gene: TRBV9
CDR3 protein: CASSLGGLPTLNTEAFF; CDR3 DNA: TGCGCCAGCAGCTTGGGGGGCCTACCTACATTGAACACTGAAGCTTTCTTT; J gene: TRBJ1-1; D gene: .; clone size: .; V gene: TRBV5-1
CDR3 protein: CASSLGQVDGYTF; CDR3 DNA: TGTGCCAGCAGTTTAGGTCAGGTAGATGGCTACACCTTC; J gene: TRBJ1-2; D gene: .; clone size: .; V gene: TRBV12-3/TRBV12-4
CDR3 protein: CASSPGQGNTEAFF; CDR3 DNA: TGTGCCAGCAGCCCGGGACAGGGCAACACTGAAGCTTTCTTT; J gene: TRBJ1-1; D gene: TRBD1; clone size: few; V gene: TRBV5-5
CDR3 protein: CASSRGSYYGYTF; CDR3 DNA: TGTGCCAGCAGTCGAGGGTCCTACTATGGCTACACCTTC; J gene: TRBJ1-2; D gene: .; clone size: .; V gene: TRBV28
CDR3 protein: CASSLWIGQKTEAFF; CDR3 DNA: TGTGCCAGCAGTTTATGGATCGGACAGAAAACTGAAGCTTTCTTT; J gene: TRBJ1-1; D gene: .; clone size: .; V gene: TRBV28